A selection of T cell receptor beta chains follows, all from one sample in a study of blood T cells in healthy people across ages. TCRdb redid the calling of the 5' RACE reads with MiXCR, one entry per CDR3 protein. The table has about 700,000 distinct CDR3 sequences, about 30% seen once. The sequencing input was blood. The receptors stem from a woman over 75 in good health. The CDR3 runs from the conserved cysteine through the conserved F or W. The D gene is left open where the match is weak. The size of a clone is reported for some rows only, either as once, few or many, or as a class for expanded clones.

. TRBJ1-1 . TRBV18 CASSPRGEGAFF TGTGCCAGCTCACCACGGGGAGAAGGAGCTTTCTTT
many TRBJ2-7 TRBD1 TRBV20-1 CSASEGTGGEQYF TGCAGTGCTAGTGAGGGAACAGGGGGCGAGCAGTACTTC
many TRBJ2-4 . TRBV3-1 CASSQDKDIQYF TGTGCCAGCAGCCAAGATAAAGACATTCAGTACTTC
many TRBJ1-2 . TRBV7-3 CASSLSALNYGYTF TGTGCCAGCAGCTTGTCCGCCCTTAACTATGGCTACACCTTC
. TRBJ2-1 . TRBV7-2 CASSRTGTGNEQFF TGTGCCAGCAGCCGAACCGGGACTGGCAATGAGCAGTTCTTC
once TRBJ2-5 TRBD2 TRBV20-1 CSASTGGLEETQYF TGCAGTGCTAGTACGGGGGGGCTAGAGGAGACCCAGTACTTC
many TRBJ2-7 TRBD2 TRBV10-3 CAISAAGGLATSYEQYF TGTGCCATCAGCGCGGCGGGTGGACTAGCCACGTCCTACGAGCAGTACTTC
. TRBJ2-5 . TRBV4-3 CASSQGQGGGETQYF TGCGCCAGCAGCCAAGGACAGGGTGGGGGGGAGACCCAGTACTTC
many TRBJ2-5 TRBD1 TRBV7-9 CASSETGAQETQYF TGTGCCAGCAGCGAAACAGGGGCCCAAGAGACCCAGTACTTC
. TRBJ1-6 . TRBV20-1 CSARPRRGNSPLHF TGCAGTGCTAGACCCAGACGGGGAAATTCACCCCTCCACTTT
. TRBJ1-4 . TRBV6-5 CASSTRGEKLFF TGTGCCAGCAGTACGAGGGGGGAAAAACTGTTTTTT
many TRBJ2-3 TRBD2 TRBV11-1 CASSPTGLAATNAQYF TGTGCCAGCAGCCCCACCGGCCTAGCGGCAACAAATGCGCAGTATTTT
. TRBJ1-1 . TRBV20-1 CSANLPRSNTEAFF TGCAGTGCTAACTTGCCGCGGAGTAACACTGAAGCTTTCTTT
few TRBJ1-5 . TRBV7-9 CASSFEGQPSNQPQHF TGTGCCAGCAGCTTCGAGGGGCAGCCAAGCAATCAGCCCCAGCATTTT
. TRBJ1-2 . TRBV29-1 CSVEEMGRKYGYTF TGCAGCGTTGAGGAAATGGGCCGCAAATATGGCTACACCTTC
. TRBJ2-3 TRBD2 TRBV28 CASTILAGSTDTQYF TGTGCCAGCACCATCCTAGCGGGGAGCACAGATACACAGTATTTT
few TRBJ2-1 TRBD2 TRBV7-3 CASSSASGGGTYNEQFF TGTGCCAGCAGTTCCGCCTCTGGCGGGGGGACCTACAATGAGCAGTTCTTC
medium-sized TRBJ2-1 . TRBV6-2/TRBV6-3 CASGSRGRVYNEQFF TGTGCCAGCGGGTCTAGAGGACGGGTCTACAATGAGCAGTTCTTC
few TRBJ2-2 . TRBV6-2/TRBV6-3 CASSYTGSNTGELFF TGTGCCAGCAGTTACACAGGGTCGAACACCGGGGAGCTGTTTTTT
. TRBJ2-4 . TRBV6-6 CASSFELAKNIQYF TGTGCCAGCAGTTTCGAGTTAGCCAAAAACATTCAGTACTTC
many TRBJ1-1 . TRBV7-2 CASSLEAGVTEAFF TGTGCCAGCAGCTTAGAAGCCGGTGTCACTGAAGCTTTCTTT
. TRBJ2-1 TRBD2 TRBV14 CASSEGLADYNEQFF TGTGCCAGCAGCGAGGGACTAGCGGATTACAATGAGCAGTTCTTC
many TRBJ2-3 TRBD1 TRBV20-1 CSARALTGGADTQYF TGCAGTGCTAGAGCCCTCACAGGGGGCGCAGATACGCAGTATTTT
. TRBJ2-1 . TRBV5-1 CASSLGQGFDNEQFF TGCGCCAGCAGCTTGGGGCAGGGGTTCGACAATGAGCAGTTCTTC
many TRBJ1-2 TRBD1 TRBV5-1 CASSPGTAGYTF TGCGCCAGCAGCCCGGGGACAGCCGGCTACACCTTC
. TRBJ1-2 . TRBV7-9 CSISLGVIYGYTF TGTTCCATTTCCTTGGGGGTTATCTATGGCTACACCTTC
many TRBJ2-2 . TRBV5-1 CASSFGTGELFF TGCGCCAGCAGCTTCGGGACCGGGGAGCTGTTTTTT
many TRBJ1-2 TRBD1 TRBV7-2 CASSLNRGYGYTF TGTGCCAGCAGCTTAAACAGGGGCTATGGCTACACCTTC
. TRBJ2-7 TRBD2 TRBV30 CAWRTSGGYNEQYF TGTGCCTGGAGGACTAGCGGGGGGTACAATGAGCAGTACTTC
many TRBJ2-3 . TRBV5-1 CASSGGQLDTDTQYF TGCGCCAGCAGCGGTGGACAGCTAGACACAGATACGCAGTATTTT
many TRBJ2-3 . TRBV7-2 CASSLHAAGGTDTQYF TGTGCCAGCAGCTTACATGCGGCAGGGGGCACAGATACGCAGTATTTT
. TRBJ2-2 TRBD1 TRBV5-6 CASSLFQGANTGELFF TGTGCCAGCAGCTTGTTTCAGGGGGCGAACACCGGGGAGCTGTTTTTT
many TRBJ2-7 TRBD1 TRBV6-1 CASRTKTGIGYEQYF TGTGCCAGCAGGACAAAGACAGGGATAGGGTACGAGCAGTACTTC
. TRBJ2-3 TRBD2 TRBV24-1 CATSEGAETSVDTQYF TGTGCCACCAGTGAGGGTGCGGAGACTAGCGTAGATACGCAGTATTTT
. TRBJ2-1 . TRBV7-2 CASSSRGGTEQFF TGTGCCAGCAGCTCCCGAGGCGGGACTGAGCAGTTCTTC
many TRBJ2-7 . TRBV7-2 CASSPPLTGLYEQYF TGTGCCAGCAGCCCCCCCTTAACGGGGCTCTACGAGCAGTACTTC
once TRBJ2-1 TRBD2 TRBV18 CASSPVRAGGEQFF TGTGCCAGCTCACCAGTAAGAGCGGGGGGTGAGCAGTTCTTC
. TRBJ2-7 . TRBV6-5 CASSYSGAEASSCEQYF TGTGCCAGCAGTTACTCGGGGGCGGAAGCGAGCTCCTGCGAGCAGTACTTC